This T cell receptor beta chain was sequenced for a study of blood T cell repertoires in COVID-19. Looking at the study overall: PBMCs, B-cell-depleted T cells, or T cells were the source of the cDNA or gDNA that made up the material.

Researchers sorted participants into cohorts using their self-reported clinical history. Germline V gene data show CDR1 as LNHDA and CDR2 as SQIVND (reference sequence). The CDR3 is made up of 17 amino acids. The V and J ends lost 0 bases and 1 base respectively, with 13 bases between them. This clone was seen just once. Original handling: Reference gene primers were amplified, and this amplification served to estimate nucleated cell counts. Sequenced by immunoSEQ multiplex PCR; TCRdb stores in-frame clones only, minus some. V and J calls and clone size are copied from that table; D and trimming were computed from the DNA. The table records about 180,000 clones, approximately 80% of them present only once.

The source material was PBMCs or T cells enriched from blood (not recorded which). This clonotype originated in a man aged 60 to 75 who had been exposed to COVID-19. The genes are TRBV19 and TRBJ1-5, with D maybe TRBD1 (6 bases). Here the CDR3 reads CASSIDLPGASNQPQHF. The CDR3 DNA reads as TGTGCCAGTAGTATAGATCTGCCAGGGGCGAGCAATCAGCCCCAGCATTTT. The full variable domain, in which reference TRBV19 and TRBJ1-5 provide the parts outside the CDR3, is DGGITQSPKYLFRKEGQNVTLSCEQNLNHDAMYWYRQDPGQGLRLIYYSQIVNDFQKGDIAEGYSVSREKKESFPLTVTSAQKNPTAFYLCASSIDLPGASNQPQHFGDGTRLSIL.